The 30 T cell receptor beta chains listed next were all sequenced from one sample in a study of human T cells and chemical hapten exposure. TCRdb redid the calling of the RACE reads with MiXCR, one entry per CDR3 protein. Counted here are some 42,000 distinct CDR3 sequences, roughly 9% occurring once; the ten biggest clones make up 14%. The time point: patch test 2, 6 weeks after DPC sensitization. Treatment noted: therapeutic diphenylcyclopropenone sensitization with weekly scalp DPC. The authors extracted total RNA from unfractionated whole blood. Sequenced here: whole blood, sampled in connection with sensitization to the hapten diphenylcyclopropenone (DPC). The receptor set was obtained from a woman under 40 with alopecia areata. Some clones in this sample may be carry-over from other donors' samples.

The chain employs TRBV5-1 and TRBJ2-5; TRBD1 or TRBD2 may be the D gene (6 bases each). The germline gives CDR1 SGHRS, CDR2 YFSETQ. V was trimmed by 0 bases and J by 1 base, leaving 13 bases between them. The CDR3 covers 16 residues. DNA for the CDR3: TGCGCCAGCAGCTTGGAAGTCGGGGGCGGCCAAGAGACCCAGTACTTC. Amino acid sequence: CASSLEVGGGQETQYF. The full variable domain, completed using reference TRBV5-1 and TRBJ2-5, is KAGVTQTPRYLIKTRGQQVTLSCSPISGHRSVSWYQQTPGQGLQFLFEYFSETQRNKGNFPGRFSGRQFSNSRSEMNVSTLELGDSALYLCASSLEVGGGQETQYFGPGTRLLVL.

The V and J genes are TRBV5-1 and TRBJ2-3; no clear D gene. The V gene lost 0 bases and the J gene lost 2 bases, with 10 bases spanning the gap. CDR1 and CDR2 (germline): SGHRS, YFSETQ. The CDR3 has 15 amino acids. CDR3 in amino acids: CASSLGRRDTDTQYF. CDR3 coding DNA: TGCGCCAGCAGCTTGGGCCGTAGGGACACAGATACGCAGTATTTT.

This clonotype was recorded many times. V and J are TRBV19 and TRBJ1-1; D is perhaps TRBD1 (5 bases). Between the trimmed V and J ends, which lost 9 bases and 12 bases, there was a span of 29 bases. This CDR3 spans 15 amino acids. The germline CDR1 and CDR2 sequences are LNHDA and SQIVND (reference sequence). The CDR3 DNA is TGTGCCAGCAGAGGAGACCGGGGATTGGGGCCGAAGTCTTTCTTT. Amino acids: CASRGDRGLGPKSFF. Filled out from reference TRBV19 and TRBJ1-1, the complete variable domain reads DGGITQSPKYLFRKEGQNVTLSCEQNLNHDAMYWYRQDPGQGLRLIYYSQIVNDFQKGDIAEGYSVSREKKESFPLTVTSAQKNPTAFYLCASRGDRGLGPKSFFGQGTRLTVV.

Note on this clonotype: A much larger clone sits a single nucleotide away, making a read error possible. This chain links TRBV24-1 with TRBJ1-1; perhaps TRBD1 as D (6 bases). This CDR3 comprises 13 residues. CDR1 KGHDR and CDR2 SFDVKD come from the germline V gene. This CDR3 reads CATSAQGRTVAFF. As DNA, the CDR3 is TGTGCCACCAGTGCACAGGGAAGGACTGTAGCTTTCTTT.

This clonotype showed up many times. The rearrangement uses TRBV7-2 and TRBJ2-7; 13 bases fit TRBD2. This CDR3 spans 15 amino acids. J was trimmed by 5 bases and V by 4 bases; bases with no gene match: 5. Per germline, CDR1 SGHTA and CDR2 FQGNSA. The CDR3 coding sequence is TGTGCCAGCAGCTCAAGCGGGACTAGCGGGGACGAGCAGTACTTC. Residues: CASSSSGTSGDEQYF.

This clonotype is deemed medium-sized. V is TRBV19 and J is TRBJ2-3; D may be TRBD1 (5 bases). Deletions cut 5 bases from V and 0 bases from J, with 9 bases between. Per the germline V gene, CDR1 is LNHDA and CDR2 is SQIVND (reference sequence). The CDR3 totals 14 residues. The CDR3 sequence: CASSPDRSTDTQYF. CDR3 DNA: TGTGCCAGTAGTCCCGACAGAAGCACAGATACGCAGTATTTT.

This chain joins TRBV20-1 and TRBJ2-7; 10 positions match TRBD1. V trimming: 4 bases; J trimming: 2 bases; junction bases outside the gene matches: 11. There are 16 residues in the CDR3. Germline assignment: CDR1 DFQATT and CDR2 SNEGSKA (reference sequence). This CDR3 is CSATSGRDRGTYEQYF. The DNA for the CDR3 is TGCAGTGCTACCAGCGGTCGGGACAGGGGCACCTACGAGCAGTACTTC.

This clonotype was recorded at least ten times. CDR3 in DNA: TGTGCCAGCAGCCAAGACCCCGGGGGCGGCACCGGGGAGCTGTTTTTT. The encoded protein is CASSQDPGGGTGELFF. The chain employs TRBV14 and TRBJ2-2; D is possibly TRBD1 or TRBD2 (6 bases each). CDR1 is SGHDN, CDR2 FVKESK, per germline. Trimming pared 0 bases from V and 4 bases from J, leaving 12 bases between. This CDR3 comprises 16 residues.

The table lists this clonotype with a few counts. J is TRBJ1-3 and V is TRBV28; 7 bases align to TRBD1. CDR1 and CDR2 (germline): MDHEN, SYDVKM. This CDR3 spans 15 amino acids. Trimming took 4 bases from V and 2 from J; bases not matched to a gene: 5. The CDR3 sequence: CASSSGTAAGNTIYF. For the CDR3, the DNA is TGTGCCAGCAGTTCCGGGACAGCCGCTGGAAACACCATATATTTT.

This clonotype was seen repeatedly, ten times or more. The CDR3 here is CAWIYGQNPNYGYTF. Written as DNA, the CDR3 is TGTGCCTGGATATATGGACAGAACCCTAACTATGGCTACACCTTC. The rearrangement joins TRBV30 to TRBJ1-2, with a weak D call TRBD1 (6 bases). CDR1 and CDR2 (germline): GTSNPN, SVGIG (reference sequence). V was cut by 4 bases and J by 0 bases, with 15 bases left in between. The CDR3 is 15 amino acids.

At least ten counts were recorded for this clonotype. This rearrangement joins TRBV29-1 to TRBJ2-7, with D unclear. This CDR3 region has 11 residues. CDR1 and CDR2 from the germline V gene are SQVTM and ANQGSEA. V dropped 6 bases and J dropped 1 base, with 7 bases sitting between them. CDR3 nucleotide sequence: TGCAGCGTCAGTAGATCCTACGAGCAGTACTTC. As protein: CSVSRSYEQYF.

This clonotype has a count of ten or more. The chain employs TRBV4-2 and TRBJ2-7; D is tentatively TRBD1 or TRBD2 (5 bases each). Germline CDR1 and CDR2: LGHNA and YNFKEQ. V was pared by 4 bases and J by 4 bases, with 8 bases between. The CDR3 consists of 12 residues. This CDR3 reads CASSPEGYEQYF. The CDR3 DNA reads as TGTGCCAGCAGCCCAGAGGGGTACGAGCAGTACTTC.

This clonotype was found many times. The chain recombines TRBV28 with TRBJ1-2; D is possibly TRBD1 (6 bases). Deletions cut 5 bases from V and 4 bases from J, with 11 bases between. CDR1 MDHEN and CDR2 SYDVKM come from the germline V gene. CDR3 length equals 13 residues. The CDR3 spells CASSGGPTYGYTF. In DNA, the CDR3 is TGTGCCAGCAGTGGGGGGCCAACCTATGGCTACACCTTC.

This clonotype was seen only a few times. This rearrangement joins TRBV7-2 to TRBJ2-7; D is possibly TRBD1 (5 bases). The CDR3 covers 15 residues. CDR1 is SGHTA, CDR2 FQGNSA, per germline. Trimming stripped 3 bases from V and 6 bases from J, with 18 bases between. The CDR3 loop is CASSFPPGQGSEQYF. CDR3 nucleotide sequence: TGTGCCAGCAGCTTCCCACCAGGGCAGGGAAGCGAGCAGTACTTC.

This chain uses TRBV12-3 or TRBV12-4 with TRBJ1-2; no clear D. The CDR3 has 10 amino acids. Trimming stripped 8 bases from V and 7 bases from J, with 8 bases between. CDR3 amino acids: CASAVSGYTF. The CDR3 bases are TGTGCCAGCGCGGTATCTGGCTACACCTTC.

In this sample, this clonotype turned up a few times. The rearrangement uses TRBV28 and TRBJ2-5, with D perhaps matching TRBD2 (7 bases). The CDR3 sequence is 13 residues long. Germline values: CDR1 MDHEN, CDR2 SYDVKM. V was clipped by 8 bases and J by 6 bases, with 16 bases between them. The CDR3 DNA reads as TGTGCCAGCGGACGGGGGGCTCAAAAGACCCAGTACTTC. Translation: CASGRGAQKTQYF.

V and J are TRBV7-2 and TRBJ2-5, with D uncertain. Trimming pared 3 bases from V and 5 bases from J, leaving 10 bases between. Germline V CDR1 and CDR2: SGHTA, FQGNSA. The CDR3 has 13 residues. Here the CDR3 DNA reads TGTGCCAGCAGCTTCCTGGTGGATGAGACCCAGTACTTC. Translation: CASSFLVDETQYF.

This chain uses TRBV20-1 with TRBJ1-5, with D possibly TRBD1 on 5 matching bases. Germline V lookup: CDR1 DFQATT, CDR2 SNEGSKA (reference sequence). The CDR3 covers 13 residues. Trimming left V 6 bases short and J 5 bases short, with 14 bases between. In DNA form, the CDR3 reads TGCAGTGCAGGAGGGGCGTTCGATCAGCCCCAGCATTTT. Protein: CSAGGAFDQPQHF.

The CDR3 DNA follows: TGTGCCAGCAGTTTTAGGGGACAGGCGGCCTACGAGCAGTACTTC. It specifies CASSFRGQAAYEQYF. The V call is TRBV28, the J call TRBJ2-7, with TRBD1 matching over 8 bases. Germline V gives CDR1 MDHEN, CDR2 SYDVKM. Trimming removed 3 bases from V and 2 bases from J; junction bases left unmatched: 6. The CDR3 is made up of 15 amino acids.

This clonotype was counted many times. The V call is TRBV4-3, the J call TRBJ2-2; 10 nucleotides align to TRBD2. The germline V gene encodes CDR1 LGHNA and CDR2 YSLEER. The ends lost 0 bases at V and 8 bases at J; junction bases unmatched: 9. This CDR3 is built from 17 residues. CDR3 protein: CASSQEGTSGDRGELFF. CDR3 sequence (DNA): TGCGCCAGCAGCCAAGAAGGAACTAGCGGGGACCGAGGGGAGCTGTTTTTT.

This clonotype was observed many times. The junction shows a germline mismatch at one end, possibly a read error. V usage is TRBV13 and J usage is TRBJ2-5; D uncertain. The germline V gene encodes CDR1 PRHDT and CDR2 FYEKMQ (reference sequence). This CDR3 region has 12 residues. CDR3 in DNA: TGTGCCAGCAGCTTGCCCTTTTCTAGTACGGACTTC. This sequence encodes CASSLPFSSTDF.

This clonotype was counted only a few times. This chain links TRBV28 with TRBJ2-1; D tentatively fits TRBD1 or TRBD2 (5 bases each). The CDR3 sequence is 13 residues long. V was shortened by 8 bases and J by 11 bases, with 19 bases between the two germline ends. CDR1 and CDR2 from the germline V gene are MDHEN and SYDVKM. The CDR3 DNA follows: TGTGCCAGCCGATCGGGACCGTCCCGCAAGCAGTTCTTC. Encoded protein: CASRSGPSRKQFF.

CDR3 bases: TGTGCCAGCAGTTTAGTATTGGGGGAGGCAGAGACCCAGTACTTC. Its translation: CASSLVLGEAETQYF. The genes are TRBV12-3 or TRBV12-4 and TRBJ2-5; D is possibly TRBD2 (6 bases). V dropped 1 base and J dropped 4 bases, with 13 bases sitting between them. The CDR3 spans 15 residues.

The chain carries TRBV9 and TRBJ2-3, with 10 bases lining up with TRBD2. Germline CDR1 SGDLS, CDR2 YYNGEE. The CDR3 length is 15 residues. V trimming: 0 bases; J trimming: 4 bases; junction bases outside the gene matches: 2. DNA for the CDR3: TGTGCCAGCAGCGTAGAGGGACTAGCGCCAGATACGCAGTATTTT. It codes for CASSVEGLAPDTQYF.

This clonotype was counted only a few times. The rearrangement links TRBV7-3 to TRBJ1-1; D not resolved. Germline V gene lookup returns CDR1 SGHTA and CDR2 FQGTGA. With 3 bases removed from V and 0 bases from J, the gap between germline ends came to 5 bases. CDR3 length equals 13 residues. CDR3 in DNA: TGTGCCAGCAGCTTTAGTTTGAACACTGAAGCTTTCTTT. It translates to CASSFSLNTEAFF.

This clonotype was seen many times. V usage is TRBV18 and J usage is TRBJ2-7; TRBD1 is a possible D gene (5 bases). Germline V gene data show CDR1 as KGHSH and CDR2 as LQKENI. The ends were cut back, 6 bases at V and 3 bases at J, with 15 bases in the middle. CDR3 length equals 14 residues. CDR3 protein: CASSWGSSVYEQYF. As DNA, the CDR3 is TGTGCCAGCTCCTGGGGCTCCTCCGTCTACGAGCAGTACTTC.

The rearrangement links TRBV11-1 to TRBJ2-2; D is unresolved. Deletions cut 6 bases from V and 4 bases from J, with 18 bases between. This CDR3 has 16 amino acids. Germline V lookup: CDR1 SGHAT, CDR2 FQDESV (reference sequence). The CDR3 region is CASSQLPRALTGELFF. The CDR3 bases are TGTGCCAGCAGTCAGCTACCAAGAGCGCTCACCGGGGAGCTGTTTTTT.

This clonotype came up many times. The chain is built from TRBV7-8 and TRBJ2-7; TRBD1 agrees at 9 bases. Germline V CDR1 and CDR2: SGHVS, FQNEAQ. CDR3 size: 14 residues. After removal of 10 bases from V and 3 bases from J, the junction contained 10 bases not matched to a gene. The CDR3: CATKLGTGHYEQYF. The CDR3 DNA reads as TGTGCCACCAAACTCGGGACAGGGCACTACGAGCAGTACTTC.

This clonotype appeared many times. This chain joins TRBV4-3 and TRBJ2-1; D not resolved. Germline V CDR1 and CDR2: LGHNA, YSLEER. Trimming shortened V by 0 bases and J by 6 bases, and 6 bases separated the two germline ends. CDR3 size: 13 residues. The CDR3 DNA reads as TGCGCCAGCAGCCAAGACCTCTTCAATGAGCAGTTCTTC. Its protein product is CASSQDLFNEQFF.

This clonotype was found a few times. The V and J genes are TRBV20-1 and TRBJ2-7; TRBD1 might be the D (5 bases). From germline, CDR1 is DFQATT and CDR2 SNEGSKA (reference sequence). V dropped 3 bases and J dropped 4 bases, with 16 bases sitting between them. The CDR3 loop spans 14 amino acids. CDR3 nucleotide sequence: TGCAGTGCTAGTAAAATGGGGCCTGGGTACGAGCAGTACTTC. It yields the protein CSASKMGPGYEQYF.